These 32 T cell receptor beta chains were all obtained from the same sample, sequenced in a study of T cells in narcolepsy (dated 2018 in TCRdb). Library generation was performed with the immunoSEQ multiplex PCR assay. TCRdb re-hosts the immuneACCESS table, in-frame sequences only. Its copies lack some clones; in the studies checked, an unresolved V gene accounts for under half of them, and the cause for the rest is not known. The sample table records 28,000 or so clones; about 89% of these occur just once. The ten largest clones capture 0.95% to 1.2% of the sample. Sequenced input: CD45RA- memory CD4+ T cells from PBMCs. The sample's cell subset or site label is to be understood as: memory T cells sorted ex vivo from peripheral blood. All receptors derive from a human donor with narcolepsy.

The chain has TRBV7-8 and TRBJ2-3, with D uncertain. The CDR3 totals 12 residues. Trimming left V 2 bases short and J 5 bases short, with 5 bases between. Germline V gene sequence: CDR1 SGHVS, CDR2 FQNEAQ. CDR3 sequence (DNA): TGTGCCAGCAGCTTACCCCGAGATACGCAGTATTTT. Amino acids: CASSLPRDTQYF. Full variable domain (rest looked up from reference TRBV7-8 and TRBJ2-3): GAGVSQSPRYKVAKRGQDVALRCDPISGHVSLFWYQQALGQGPEFLTYFQNEAQLDKSGLPSDRFFAERPEGSVSTLKIQRTQQEDSAVYLCASSLPRDTQYFGPGTRLTVL.

The J gene is TRBJ1-1, the V gene TRBV6-5; tentatively, D is TRBD1 (6 bases). The V end was cut by 6 bases, the J end by 1 base, with 15 bases between. The CDR3 extends over 15 amino acids. Germline V gene lookup returns CDR1 MNHEY and CDR2 SVGAGI. This CDR3 is CASRGDTGWNTEAFF. CDR3 DNA sequence: TGTGCCAGCAGGGGGGATACAGGGTGGAACACTGAAGCTTTCTTT.

The genes are TRBV5-1 and TRBJ1-6; unclear D gene. The CDR3 consists of 14 residues. The germline CDR1 and CDR2 sequences are SGHRS and YFSETQ. The ends were cut back, 0 bases at V and 8 bases at J, with 9 bases in the middle. DNA for the CDR3: TGCGCCAGCAGCTTGGTGGACGGAGATTCACCCCTCCACTTT. Its translation: CASSLVDGDSPLHF.

The chain combines TRBV11-3 with TRBJ1-2; 7 positions match TRBD1. Germline CDR1 SGHNT, CDR2 YENEEA. J gave up 10 bases and V 3 bases, and 5 bases lay outside the gene matches. The CDR3 extends over 12 amino acids. The CDR3 is CASSFDRALYTF. The CDR3 coding sequence is TGTGCCAGCAGCTTCGACAGGGCCCTCTACACCTTC. Together with reference TRBV11-3 and TRBJ1-2, the CDR3 gives the full variable domain: EAGVVQSPRYKIIEKKQPVAFWCNPISGHNTLYWYLQNLGQGPELLIRYENEEAVDDSQLPKDRFSAERLKGVDSTLKIQPAELGDSAVYLCASSFDRALYTFGSGTRLTVV.

This clone was found once. The chain links TRBV2 to TRBJ1-4; no clear D. The CDR3 is 14 amino acids. Germline V gene data show CDR1 as SNHLY and CDR2 as FYNNEI. The germline V and J ends were trimmed by 8 bases and 3 bases, with 13 bases remaining between them. The CDR3 DNA is TGTGCCAGCCGCGGACGGTCGTCTAATGAAAAACTGTTTTTT. Protein: CASRGRSSNEKLFF.

V usage is TRBV5-6 and J usage is TRBJ1-5; TRBD1 is a possible D gene (5 bases). Trimming cost V 4 bases and J 7 bases, with 15 bases left between them. Germline CDR1 is SGHDT and CDR2 is YYEEEE. The CDR3 extends over 14 amino acids. Written as DNA, the CDR3 is TGTGCCAGCAGCCGAAACCAGGGAAGGCAGCCCCAGCATTTT. Encoded protein: CASSRNQGRQPQHF. The variable domain in full, completed from reference TRBV5-6 and TRBJ1-5, reads DAGVTQSPTHLIKTRGQQVTLRCSPKSGHDTVSWYQQALGQGPQFIFQYYEEEERQRGNFPDRFSGHQFPNYSSELNVNALLLGDSALYLCASSRNQGRQPQHFGDGTRLSIL.

This chain joins TRBV6-1 and TRBJ1-3; D might be TRBD1 (5 bases). CDR3 length: 14 amino acids. Germline values: CDR1 MNHNS, CDR2 SASEGT. With 6 bases removed from V and 0 bases from J, the gap between germline ends came to 9 bases. The CDR3: CASRAGASGNTIYF. CDR3 nucleotides: TGTGCCAGCAGGGCCGGGGCCTCTGGAAACACCATATATTTT.

This chain joins TRBV28 and TRBJ1-1; D ambiguous. This CDR3 comprises 12 residues. V was trimmed by 6 bases and J by 6 bases, leaving 11 bases between them. CDR1 and CDR2 from the germline V gene are MDHEN and SYDVKM. In nucleotides, the CDR3 is TGTGCCAGCAGGGCGTCGTGGGCTGAAGCTTTCTTT. Its translation: CASRASWAEAFF.

The rearrangement links TRBV7-2 to TRBJ2-1; no clear D gene. In germline, CDR1 is SGHTA, CDR2 FQGNSA. CDR3 size: 13 residues. Trimming left V 5 bases short and J 15 bases short, with 20 bases between. The CDR3 reads CASSPFQFYGLFF. The DNA of the CDR3 is TGTGCCAGCAGCCCGTTCCAGTTCTATGGTCTGTTCTTC.

The chain links TRBV5-5 to TRBJ2-5; perhaps TRBD2 as D (5 bases). Deletions cut 0 bases from V and 4 bases from J, with 16 bases between. CDR3 length: 16 amino acids. Germline-derived CDR1 and CDR2 are SGHKS and YYEKEE (reference sequence). CDR3 nucleotide sequence: TGTGCCAGCAGCTTGGCCTCTGGGGAGCAAGTAGAGACCCAGTACTTC. Protein product: CASSLASGEQVETQYF.

This chain uses TRBV2 with TRBJ2-7, with 8 bases identical to TRBD1. V lost 4 bases and J lost 1; bases outside the gene matches: 3. The CDR3 length is 14 residues. The germline gives CDR1 SNHLY, CDR2 FYNNEI. The CDR3 DNA reads as TGTGCCAGCAGTGTGGACAGGGAGTCCTACGAGCAGTACTTC. The encoded protein is CASSVDRESYEQYF.

V gene TRBV6-5 combines with J gene TRBJ1-5; D is perhaps TRBD1 (5 bases). The CDR3 is 16 residues long. Germline V lookup: CDR1 MNHEY, CDR2 SVGAGI. Trimming took 0 bases from V and 9 from J, leaving 18 bases between them. The CDR3 reads CASSYSRQVGESPQHF. CDR3 coding DNA: TGTGCCAGCAGTTACTCGAGGCAGGTAGGGGAGTCGCCCCAGCATTTT.

The V and J genes are TRBV7-6 and TRBJ1-6; TRBD1 agrees at 7 bases. This CDR3 has 15 residues. CDR1 and CDR2 (germline): SGHVS, FNYEAQ. V lost 5 bases, J lost 9 bases, and 10 bases stayed unmatched. The CDR3 loop reads CASSLDPTGSSPLHF. The CDR3, as DNA: TGTGCCAGCAGCCTAGATCCGACAGGGAGTTCACCCCTCCACTTT.

The chain joins TRBV6-4 to TRBJ2-1; D is possibly TRBD1 (6 bases). Germline V gene data show CDR1 as MRHNA and CDR2 as SNTAGT. Trimming left V 6 bases short and J 8 bases short, with 11 bases between. The CDR3 is made up of 12 amino acids. The CDR3 DNA is TGTGCCAGCAGCACACAGGGCCATGAGCAGTTCTTC. Translated: CASSTQGHEQFF.

The rearrangement joins TRBV5-1 to TRBJ2-5; D is unresolved. The CDR3 sequence is 14 residues long. V gave up 0 bases and J gave up 3 bases, with 9 bases separating them. The germline V gene has CDR1 SGHRS and CDR2 YFSETQ. The CDR3 spells CASSLAVFEETQYF. Here the CDR3 DNA reads TGCGCCAGCAGCTTGGCGGTATTCGAAGAGACCCAGTACTTC.

The gene calls are TRBV7-2 and TRBJ2-5; perhaps TRBD2 as D (5 bases). V lost 6 bases to trimming and J lost 5 bases, with 13 bases between them. The CDR3 has 13 amino acids. Germline-derived CDR1 and CDR2 are SGHTA and FQGNSA. The CDR3 coding sequence is TGTGCCAGCAGTTACCAAAGGGAGGAGACCCAGTACTTC. As protein: CASSYQREETQYF.

This clone occurred a few times. The J gene is TRBJ2-3, the V gene TRBV19; D is tentatively TRBD1 or TRBD2 (5 bases each). The ends were cut back, 2 bases at V and 5 bases at J, with 11 bases in the middle. The germline V gene has CDR1 LNHDA and CDR2 SQIVND (reference sequence). The CDR3 is 14 amino acids. The CDR3 bases are TGTGCCAGTAGTATATGGGGGTATCAAGATACGCAGTATTTT. This encodes CASSIWGYQDTQYF.

This clone was found once. The rearrangement links TRBV7-9 to TRBJ2-5; a weak D match, TRBD2 (6 bases). There are 13 residues in the CDR3. CDR1 and CDR2 (germline): SEHNR, FQNEAQ (reference sequence). V dropped 8 bases and J dropped 1 base, with 11 bases sitting between them. Here the CDR3 reads CASGLTPQETQYF. Here the CDR3 DNA reads TGTGCCAGCGGACTAACGCCCCAAGAGACCCAGTACTTC. Drawing the rest from reference TRBV7-9 and TRBJ2-5, the complete variable domain is DTGVSQNPRHKITKRGQNVTFRCDPISEHNRLYWYRQTLGQGPEFLTYFQNEAQLEKSRLLSDRFSAERPKGSFSTLEIQRTEQGDSAMYLCASGLTPQETQYFGPGTRLLVL.

The count of this clone is one. V usage is TRBV18 and J usage is TRBJ2-6; 7 bases agree with TRBD1. The CDR3 covers 15 residues. Germline trimming cut 7 bases from V and 4 bases from J; bases unmatched to any gene: 7. CDR1 is KGHSH, CDR2 LQKENI, per germline. DNA of the CDR3: TGTGCCAGCTACACGACAGGGCCCGGGGCCAACGTCCTGACTTTC. As protein: CASYTTGPGANVLTF.

This clone has just one count. This rearrangement joins TRBV27 to TRBJ1-6, with unresolved D. V lost 3 bases, J lost 7 bases, and 16 bases lay in between. The CDR3 spans 16 residues. Germline CDR1 is MNHEY and CDR2 is SMNVEV (reference sequence). This chain's CDR3 is CASSFSTGYENSPLHF. CDR3 nucleotide sequence: TGTGCCAGCAGTTTCTCAACCGGGTACGAGAATTCACCCCTCCACTTT.

The chain carries TRBV6-1 and TRBJ1-2, with D possibly TRBD1 on 6 matching bases. The CDR3 spans 14 residues. V gave up 4 bases and J gave up 6 bases, with 15 bases separating them. Germline loops: CDR1 MNHNS, CDR2 SASEGT. As DNA, the CDR3 is TGTGCCAGCAGTGGGGGGGCGCGGGCGGATGGCTACACCTTC. Translating it yields CASSGGARADGYTF.

The chain uses TRBV10-1 and TRBJ2-7, with D unresolved. CDR1 is WNHNN, CDR2 SYGVQD, per germline (reference sequence). V was cut by 6 bases and J by 3 bases, with 9 bases left in between. CDR3 length: 12 amino acids. Here the CDR3 reads CASSDGIYEQYF. The CDR3 DNA follows: TGCGCCAGCAGCGACGGAATCTACGAGCAGTACTTC.

The chain couples TRBV29-1 to TRBJ1-5; D is possibly TRBD1 (5 bases). The CDR3 runs 13 residues. Trimming shortened V by 6 bases and J by 3 bases, and 12 bases separated the two germline ends. Germline V gene sequence: CDR1 SQVTM, CDR2 ANQGSEA. The CDR3 spells CSVMPGVNQPQHF. For the CDR3, the DNA is TGCAGCGTGATGCCGGGGGTCAATCAGCCCCAGCATTTT.

The chain carries TRBV5-8 and TRBJ2-5, with TRBD1 as a possible D gene (6 bases). V was shortened by 0 bases and J by 5 bases, with 17 bases between the two germline ends. The length of the CDR3 is 16 residues. Germline lookup yields CDR1 SGHTS and CDR2 YDEGEE. DNA for the CDR3: TGTGCCAGCAGCTTGGGGGGATGGGGGCCGGCTGAGACCCAGTACTTC. Amino acid sequence: CASSLGGWGPAETQYF.

The chain links TRBV4-2 to TRBJ2-7; D not resolved. CDR1 and CDR2 (germline): LGHNA, YNFKEQ. The V end was cut by 1 base, the J end by 0 bases, with 7 bases between. The CDR3 is made up of 14 amino acids. The CDR3 sequence: CASSQGLSSYEQYF. CDR3 nucleotides: TGTGCCAGCAGCCAAGGACTGAGCTCCTACGAGCAGTACTTC.

The chain has TRBV5-5 and TRBJ2-7; weak D call: TRBD1 (6 bases). V lost 3 bases, J lost 4 bases, and 17 bases lay in between. This CDR3 is built from 15 residues. CDR1 SGHKS and CDR2 YYEKEE come from the germline V gene (reference sequence). The CDR3 DNA reads as TGTGCCAGCAGCTACGATATGGGGACATCATACGAGCAGTACTTC. Its protein product is CASSYDMGTSYEQYF.

Here the CDR3 DNA reads TGTGCCAGCAGTGAAGGCCCCGGCTATGGCTACACCTTC. Protein: CASSEGPGYGYTF. The chain carries TRBV2 and TRBJ1-2; D uncertain. Trimming took 1 base from V and 4 from J, leaving 7 bases between them. Germline loops: CDR1 SNHLY, CDR2 FYNNEI. The CDR3 is made up of 13 amino acids.

This clone was found once. V gene TRBV6-6 combines with J gene TRBJ2-2; D possibly matches TRBD1 or TRBD2 (5 bases each). CDR3 size: 13 residues. The germline V gene encodes CDR1 MNHNY and CDR2 SVGAGI (reference sequence). The ends were cut back, 6 bases at V and 6 bases at J, with 11 bases in the middle. The CDR3 loop is CASSSLGAGELFF. DNA for the CDR3: TGTGCCAGCAGCAGCCTGGGGGCCGGGGAGCTGTTTTTT.

The chain employs TRBV5-6 and TRBJ1-1; D is ambiguous. V was clipped by 5 bases and J by 3 bases, with 8 bases between them. Germline CDR1 reads SGHDT; CDR2 reads YYEEEE. The CDR3 is 12 residues long. The CDR3 DNA follows: TGTGCCAGCAGGATTGGGCACACTGAAGCTTTCTTT. Translation: CASRIGHTEAFF.

The chain carries TRBV5-5 and TRBJ2-3, with TRBD1 identical over 7 bases. The germline V gene has CDR1 SGHKS and CDR2 YYEKEE (reference sequence). The CDR3 totals 14 residues. The V and J ends lost 7 bases and 0 bases, in that order; junction bases with no gene match: 5. The CDR3 loop reads CASVWGQSTDTQYF. The CDR3 nucleotides read TGTGCCAGCGTCTGGGGACAGAGCACAGATACGCAGTATTTT. Complete variable domain (other parts from reference TRBV5-5 and TRBJ2-3): DAGVTQSPTHLIKTRGQQVTLRCSPISGHKSVSWYQQVLGQGPQFIFQYYEKEERGRGNFPDRFSARQFPNYSSELNVNALLLGDSALYLCASVWGQSTDTQYFGPGTRLTVL.

In this sample, this clone turned up a few times. CDR3 region: CASSSPVRGRRNTEAFF. CDR3 bases: TGTGCCAGCAGTTCCCCGGTCAGGGGGCGTCGGAACACTGAAGCTTTCTTT. The V call is TRBV27, the J call TRBJ1-1; TRBD1 matches 8 bases. The germline CDR1 and CDR2 sequences are MNHEY and SMNVEV (reference sequence). The CDR3 is 17 residues long. Trimming took 4 bases from V and 1 from J; bases not matched to a gene: 11.

The CDR3 reads CAISESRDEKLFF. In nucleotides, the CDR3 is TGTGCCATCAGTGAGTCCAGGGATGAAAAACTGTTTTTT. The chain uses TRBV10-3 and TRBJ1-4; maybe TRBD1 (5 bases). There are 13 residues in the CDR3. The V end was cut by 0 bases, the J end by 6 bases, with 5 bases between. Germline values: CDR1 ENHRY, CDR2 SYGVKD.